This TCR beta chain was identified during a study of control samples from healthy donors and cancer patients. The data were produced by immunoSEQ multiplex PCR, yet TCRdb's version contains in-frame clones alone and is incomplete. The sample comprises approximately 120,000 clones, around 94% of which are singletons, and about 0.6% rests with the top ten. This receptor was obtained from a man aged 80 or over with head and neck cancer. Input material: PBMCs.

CDR3 sequence (DNA): TGTGCCAGCAGCCTACGACTAGCGGGAAACCAAGAGACCCAGTACTTC. Its protein product is CASSLRLAGNQETQYF. V and J are TRBV11-3 and TRBJ2-5; 11 bases are shared with TRBD2. CDR3 length: 16 amino acids. Germline V gene lookup returns CDR1 SGHNT and CDR2 YENEEA. Trimming at V came to 5 bases and at J to 0 bases, leaving 5 bases not matched to a gene.